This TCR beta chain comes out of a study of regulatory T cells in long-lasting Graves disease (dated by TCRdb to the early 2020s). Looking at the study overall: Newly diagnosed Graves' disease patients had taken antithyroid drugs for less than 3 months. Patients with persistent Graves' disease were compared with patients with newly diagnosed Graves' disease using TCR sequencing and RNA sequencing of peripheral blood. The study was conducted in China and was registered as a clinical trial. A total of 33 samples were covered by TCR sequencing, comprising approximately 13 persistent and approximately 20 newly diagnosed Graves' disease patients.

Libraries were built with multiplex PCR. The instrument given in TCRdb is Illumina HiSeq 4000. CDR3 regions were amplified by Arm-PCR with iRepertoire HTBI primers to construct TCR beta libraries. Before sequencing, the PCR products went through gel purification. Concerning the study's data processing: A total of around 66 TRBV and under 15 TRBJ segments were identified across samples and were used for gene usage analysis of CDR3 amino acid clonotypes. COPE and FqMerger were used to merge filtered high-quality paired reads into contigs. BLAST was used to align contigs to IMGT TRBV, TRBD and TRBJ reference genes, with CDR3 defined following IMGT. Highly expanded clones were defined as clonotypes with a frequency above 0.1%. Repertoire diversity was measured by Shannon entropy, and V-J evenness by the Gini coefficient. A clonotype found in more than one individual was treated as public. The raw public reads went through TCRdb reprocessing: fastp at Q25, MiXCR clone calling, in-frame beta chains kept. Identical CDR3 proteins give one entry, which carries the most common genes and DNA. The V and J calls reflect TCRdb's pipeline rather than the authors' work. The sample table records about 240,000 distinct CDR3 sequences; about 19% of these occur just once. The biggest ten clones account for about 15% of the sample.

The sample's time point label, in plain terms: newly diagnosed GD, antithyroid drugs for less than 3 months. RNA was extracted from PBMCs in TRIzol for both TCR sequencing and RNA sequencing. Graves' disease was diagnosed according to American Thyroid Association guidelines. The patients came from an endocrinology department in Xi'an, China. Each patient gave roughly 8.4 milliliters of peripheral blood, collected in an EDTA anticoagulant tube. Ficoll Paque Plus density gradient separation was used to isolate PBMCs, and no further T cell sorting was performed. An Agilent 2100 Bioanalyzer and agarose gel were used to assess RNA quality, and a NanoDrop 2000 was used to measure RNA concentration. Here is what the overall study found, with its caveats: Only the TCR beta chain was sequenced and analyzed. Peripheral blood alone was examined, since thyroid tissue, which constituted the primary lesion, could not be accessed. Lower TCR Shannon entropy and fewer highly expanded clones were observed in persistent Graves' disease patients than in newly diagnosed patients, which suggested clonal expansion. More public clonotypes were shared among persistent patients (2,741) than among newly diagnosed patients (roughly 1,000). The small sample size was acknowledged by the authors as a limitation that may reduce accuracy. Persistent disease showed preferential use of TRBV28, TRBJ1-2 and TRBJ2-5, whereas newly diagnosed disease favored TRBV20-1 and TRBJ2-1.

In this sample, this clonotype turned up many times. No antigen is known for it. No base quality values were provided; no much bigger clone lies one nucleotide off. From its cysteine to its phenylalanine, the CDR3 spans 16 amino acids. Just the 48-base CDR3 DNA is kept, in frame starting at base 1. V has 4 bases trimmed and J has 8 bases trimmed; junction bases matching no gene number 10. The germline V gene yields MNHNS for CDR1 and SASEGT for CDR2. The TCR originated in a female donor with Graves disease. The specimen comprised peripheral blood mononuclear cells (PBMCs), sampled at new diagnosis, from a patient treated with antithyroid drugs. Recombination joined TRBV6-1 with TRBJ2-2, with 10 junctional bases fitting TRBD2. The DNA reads TGTGCCAGCAGTGTAGCGAGCGGGGGGGCGACGGGGGAGCTGTTTTTT. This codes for CASSVASGGATGELFF.